This T cell receptor beta chain was obtained from a study of shared clonotypes between healthy human individuals. On the study more broadly: Per-donor plates numbered three CD4 naive, three CD4 memory, two CD8 naive and one CD8 memory.

CDR1 SGHRS and CDR2 YFSETQ come from the germline V gene. The CDR3 has 15 residues. The V gene end was trimmed by 2 bases and the J gene end by 1 base; junction bases not matched to a gene: 5. This clone was seen once. Genomic DNA from each subset was divided evenly over several immunoSEQ plates. The method was immunoSEQ multiplex PCR; TCRdb's version includes in-frame clones alone and lacks a portion of them. The sample holds 2.5 million or so clones, over 85% seen once. The material sequenced was naive CD4+ T cells sorted from blood. Noted subset: CD45RA+ positively selected. The gene calls are TRBV5-1 and TRBJ1-1, with 7 bases fitting TRBD1. The receptor comes from a man between 18 and 29 years old in good health. The CDR3 protein is CASSLQGRPNTEAFF. The CDR3 DNA reads as TGCGCCAGCAGCTTACAGGGGCGCCCGAACACTGAAGCTTTCTTT.